This passage covers 8 T cell receptor beta chains from one sample sequenced in a study of T cell responses to AZD1222 COVID-19 vaccine. Profiled with immunoSEQ multiplex PCR; TCRdb holds only in-frame clones, not every one. The data hold 120,000 or so clones, with approximately 90% observed a single time. The sequencing here drew on peripheral blood, taken on day 0 of MenACWY control vaccination. The source is an adult in good health.

This CDR3 is CASSRLQRSENTGELFF. CDR3 coding DNA: TGTGCCAGCAGCCGACTCCAAAGAAGCGAGAACACCGGGGAGCTGTTTTTT. V and J are TRBV11-2 and TRBJ2-2; unclear D gene. Germline V gene lookup returns CDR1 SGHAT and CDR2 FQNNGV. The ends were cut back, 5 bases at V and 1 base at J, with 17 bases in the middle. CDR3 length: 17 residues.

A single count supports this clone. V and J are TRBV7-9 and TRBJ1-1, with D hard to call. The length of the CDR3 is 14 residues. V dropped 0 bases and J dropped 2 bases, with 7 bases sitting between them. Germline CDR1 and CDR2: SEHNR and FQNEAQ (reference sequence). The CDR3 here is CASSLARRNTEAFF. Here the CDR3 DNA reads TGTGCCAGCAGCTTAGCACGCAGAAACACTGAAGCTTTCTTT.

The rearrangement uses TRBV12-3 or TRBV12-4 and TRBJ1-1, with TRBD1 as a possible D gene (5 bases). The CDR3 consists of 13 residues. Trimming stripped 3 bases from V and 6 bases from J, with 11 bases between. DNA for the CDR3: TGTGCCAGCAGTTTGCCAGGGAGCCCTGAAGCTTTCTTT. This sequence encodes CASSLPGSPEAFF.

This chain connects TRBV11-2 to TRBJ1-1; 8 positions agree with TRBD1. The CDR3 sequence is 12 residues long. V shed 3 bases, J shed 8 bases, and the junction held 2 bases outside the gene matches. Germline V gene lookup returns CDR1 SGHAT and CDR2 FQNNGV. The CDR3 DNA reads as TGTGCCAGCAGCTTTTCAGGGGGCGAAGCTTTCTTT. This translates into CASSFSGGEAFF.

This rearrangement joins TRBV19 to TRBJ2-7; 12 bases are shared with TRBD2. This CDR3 contains 14 residues. Per germline, CDR1 LNHDA and CDR2 SQIVND (reference sequence). The ends lost 6 bases at V and 7 bases at J; junction bases unmatched: 7. This CDR3 is CASRRLAGEVEQYF. CDR3 nucleotides: TGTGCCAGTAGGAGACTAGCGGGAGAGGTTGAGCAGTACTTC. The whole variable domain, remainder taken from reference TRBV19 and TRBJ2-7, is DGGITQSPKYLFRKEGQNVTLSCEQNLNHDAMYWYRQDPGQGLRLIYYSQIVNDFQKGDIAEGYSVSREKKESFPLTVTSAQKNPTAFYLCASRRLAGEVEQYFGPGTRLTVT.

The chain employs TRBV7-2 and TRBJ2-5, with TRBD2 as a possible D gene (5 bases). V gave up 3 bases and J gave up 1 base, with 9 bases separating them. Per germline, CDR1 SGHTA and CDR2 FQGNSA. The CDR3 is 14 amino acids. CDR3 coding DNA: TGTGCCAGCAGCTTTCAAGCGGCCCAAGAGACCCAGTACTTC. This sequence encodes CASSFQAAQETQYF.

The count of this clone is one. This chain uses TRBV27 with TRBJ1-1; 9 bases are a match to TRBD1. Germline CDR1 MNHEY, CDR2 SMNVEV (reference sequence). The trim removed 6 bases at V and 3 bases at J, leaving 8 bases unmatched. The CDR3 is 15 residues long. In nucleotides, the CDR3 is TGTGCCAGCAGCCCACTAGGACAGGGGTACACTGAAGCTTTCTTT. Translation: CASSPLGQGYTEAFF.

The chain uses TRBV9 and TRBJ1-5, with D possibly matching TRBD1 (5 bases). Germline loops: CDR1 SGDLS, CDR2 YYNGEE. The CDR3 runs to 15 residues. V was pared by 3 bases and J by 6 bases, with 16 bases between. CDR3 bases: TGTGCCAGCAGCGAACAGGACACCGGGTTTCAGCCCCAGCATTTT. Its translation is CASSEQDTGFQPQHF.